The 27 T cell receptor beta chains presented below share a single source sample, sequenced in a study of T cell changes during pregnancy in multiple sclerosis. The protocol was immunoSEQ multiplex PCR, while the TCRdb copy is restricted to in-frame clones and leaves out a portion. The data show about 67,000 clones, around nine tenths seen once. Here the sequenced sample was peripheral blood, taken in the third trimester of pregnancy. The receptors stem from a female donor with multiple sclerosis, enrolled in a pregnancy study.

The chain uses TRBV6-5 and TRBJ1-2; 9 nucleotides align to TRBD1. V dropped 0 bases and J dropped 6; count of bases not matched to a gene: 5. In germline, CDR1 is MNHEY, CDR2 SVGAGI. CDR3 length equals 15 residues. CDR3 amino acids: CASSYSGTGKDGYTF. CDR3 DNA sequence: TGTGCCAGCAGTTACTCCGGGACAGGGAAGGATGGCTACACCTTC.

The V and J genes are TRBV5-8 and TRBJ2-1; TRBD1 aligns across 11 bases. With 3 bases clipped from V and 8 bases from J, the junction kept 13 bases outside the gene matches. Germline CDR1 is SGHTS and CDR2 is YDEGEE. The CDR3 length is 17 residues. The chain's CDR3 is CASSWGQGVLQTDEQFF. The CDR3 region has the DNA TGTGCCAGCAGCTGGGGACAGGGGGTACTTCAGACGGATGAGCAGTTCTTC. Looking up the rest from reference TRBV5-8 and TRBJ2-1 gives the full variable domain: EAGVTQSPTHLIKTRGQQATLRCSPISGHTSVYWYQQALGLGLQFLLWYDEGEERNRGNFPPRFSGRQFPNYSSELNVNALELEDSALYLCASSWGQGVLQTDEQFFGPGTRLTVL.

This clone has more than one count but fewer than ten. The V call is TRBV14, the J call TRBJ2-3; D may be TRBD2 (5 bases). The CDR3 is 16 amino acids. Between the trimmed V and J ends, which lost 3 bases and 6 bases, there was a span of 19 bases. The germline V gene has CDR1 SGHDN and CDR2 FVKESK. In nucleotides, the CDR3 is TGTGCCAGCAGCCAGGGGTTTCACCTACTAGGGGATACGCAGTATTTT. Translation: CASSQGFHLLGDTQYF.

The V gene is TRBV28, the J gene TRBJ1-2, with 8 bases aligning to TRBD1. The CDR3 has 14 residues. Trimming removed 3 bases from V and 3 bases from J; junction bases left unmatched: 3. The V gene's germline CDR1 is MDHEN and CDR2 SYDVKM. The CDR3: CASSLPQGDYGYTF. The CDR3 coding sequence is TGTGCCAGCAGTTTGCCACAGGGGGACTATGGCTACACCTTC.

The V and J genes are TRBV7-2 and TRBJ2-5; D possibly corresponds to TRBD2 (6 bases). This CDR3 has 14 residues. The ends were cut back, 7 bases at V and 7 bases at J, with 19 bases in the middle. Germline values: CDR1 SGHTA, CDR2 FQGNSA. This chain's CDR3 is CASINSHAEGTQYF. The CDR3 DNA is TGTGCCAGCATCAATAGCCACGCGGAGGGGACCCAGTACTTC.

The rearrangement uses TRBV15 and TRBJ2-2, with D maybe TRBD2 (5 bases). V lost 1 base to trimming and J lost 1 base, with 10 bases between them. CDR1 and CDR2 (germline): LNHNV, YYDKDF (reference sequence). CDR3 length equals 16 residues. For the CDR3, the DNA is TGTGCCACCAGCAGAGGCGAGGCGGGGAACACCGGGGAGCTGTTTTTT. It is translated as CATSRGEAGNTGELFF.

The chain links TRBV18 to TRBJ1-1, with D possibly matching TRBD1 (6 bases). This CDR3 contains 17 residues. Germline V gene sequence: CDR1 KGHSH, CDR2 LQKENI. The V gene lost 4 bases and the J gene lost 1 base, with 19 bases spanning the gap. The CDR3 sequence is CASSRLAGALTNTEAFF. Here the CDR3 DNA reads TGTGCCAGCTCACGACTTGCGGGGGCCCTTACGAACACTGAAGCTTTCTTT.

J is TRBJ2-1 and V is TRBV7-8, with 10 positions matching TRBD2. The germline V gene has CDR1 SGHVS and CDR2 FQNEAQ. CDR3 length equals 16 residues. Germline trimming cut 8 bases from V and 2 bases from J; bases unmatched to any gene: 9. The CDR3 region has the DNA TGTGCCAGCTCCCCCCAGCGGGGGGGCCCCTACAATGAGCAGTTCTTC. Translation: CASSPQRGGPYNEQFF.

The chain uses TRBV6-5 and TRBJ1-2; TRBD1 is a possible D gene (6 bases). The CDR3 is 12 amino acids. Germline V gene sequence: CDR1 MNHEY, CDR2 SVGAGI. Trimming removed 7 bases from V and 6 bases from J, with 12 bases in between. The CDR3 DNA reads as TGTGCCAGCACAACAGGGTTGGATGGCTACACCTTC. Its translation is CASTTGLDGYTF.

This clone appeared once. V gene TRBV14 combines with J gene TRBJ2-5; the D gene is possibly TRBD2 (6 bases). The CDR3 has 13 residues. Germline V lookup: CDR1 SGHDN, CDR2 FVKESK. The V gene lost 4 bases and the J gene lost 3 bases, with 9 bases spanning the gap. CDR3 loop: CASSPGGKETQYF. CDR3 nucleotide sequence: TGTGCCAGCAGCCCCGGGGGAAAAGAGACCCAGTACTTC.

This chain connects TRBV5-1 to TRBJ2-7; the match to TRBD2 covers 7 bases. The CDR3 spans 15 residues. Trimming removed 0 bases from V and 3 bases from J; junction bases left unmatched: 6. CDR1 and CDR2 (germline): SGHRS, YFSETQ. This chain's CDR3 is CASSLVGDYGYEQYF. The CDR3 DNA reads TGCGCCAGCAGCTTGGTTGGGGACTATGGCTACGAGCAGTACTTC.

The CDR3 loop is CASSVRAVNTGELFF. CDR3 bases: TGTGCCAGTAGCGTAAGAGCGGTGAACACCGGGGAGCTGTTTTTT. The J gene is TRBJ2-2, the V gene TRBV19, with D possibly matching TRBD2 (5 bases). There are 15 residues in the CDR3. Trimming took 6 bases from V and 1 from J, leaving 12 bases between them. In germline, CDR1 is LNHDA, CDR2 SQIVND (reference sequence).

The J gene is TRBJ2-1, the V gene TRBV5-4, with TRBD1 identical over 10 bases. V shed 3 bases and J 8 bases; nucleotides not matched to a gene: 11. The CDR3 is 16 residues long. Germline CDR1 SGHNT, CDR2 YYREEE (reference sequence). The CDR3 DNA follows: TGTGCCAGCAGCTGGCCTCCGGGACAGGGGACCGATGAGCAGTTCTTC. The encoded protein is CASSWPPGQGTDEQFF. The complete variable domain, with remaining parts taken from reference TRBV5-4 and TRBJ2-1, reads ETGVTQSPTHLIKTRGQQVTLRCSSQSGHNTVSWYQQALGQGPQFIFQYYREEENGRGNFPPRFSGLQFPNYSSELNVNALELDDSALYLCASSWPPGQGTDEQFFGPGTRLTVL.

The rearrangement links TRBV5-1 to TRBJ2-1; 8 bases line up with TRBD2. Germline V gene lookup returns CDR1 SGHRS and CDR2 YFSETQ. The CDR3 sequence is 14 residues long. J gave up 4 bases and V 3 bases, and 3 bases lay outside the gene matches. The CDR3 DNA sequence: TGCGCCAGCAGCTCGGGGGGGGAGTACAATGAGCAGTTCTTC. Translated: CASSSGGEYNEQFF.

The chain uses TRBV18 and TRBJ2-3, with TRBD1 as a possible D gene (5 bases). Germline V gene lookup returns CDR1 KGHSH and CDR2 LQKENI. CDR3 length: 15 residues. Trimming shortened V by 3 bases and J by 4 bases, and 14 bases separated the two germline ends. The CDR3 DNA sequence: TGTGCCAGCTCACCGCAGGGTATTAGGGCAGATACGCAGTATTTT. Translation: CASSPQGIRADTQYF.

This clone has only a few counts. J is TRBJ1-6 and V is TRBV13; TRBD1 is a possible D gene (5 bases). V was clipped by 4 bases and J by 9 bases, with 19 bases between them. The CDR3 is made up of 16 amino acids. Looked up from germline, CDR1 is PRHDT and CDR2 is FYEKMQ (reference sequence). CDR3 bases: TGTGCCAGCAGCTCCTTCGGGACCGGGGGTTTTTCACCCCTCCACTTT. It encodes CASSSFGTGGFSPLHF.

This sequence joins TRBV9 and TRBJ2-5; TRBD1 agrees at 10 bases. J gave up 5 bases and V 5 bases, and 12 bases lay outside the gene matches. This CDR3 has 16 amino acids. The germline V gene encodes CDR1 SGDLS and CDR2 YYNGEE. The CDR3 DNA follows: TGTGCCAGCAGTGCTCCGGGGACAGGGGAGGAGGAGACCCAGTACTTC. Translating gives CASSAPGTGEEETQYF.

The CDR3 region has the DNA TGTGCCTGGAGTGGGAATACAGGAATCGACTCTGGGGCCAACGTCCTGACTTTC. Residues: CAWSGNTGIDSGANVLTF. The V gene is TRBV30, the J gene TRBJ2-6, with D maybe TRBD1 (5 bases). Per the germline V gene, CDR1 is GTSNPN and CDR2 is SVGIG (reference sequence). V was pared by 1 base and J by 0 bases, with 16 bases between. The CDR3 is 18 residues long.

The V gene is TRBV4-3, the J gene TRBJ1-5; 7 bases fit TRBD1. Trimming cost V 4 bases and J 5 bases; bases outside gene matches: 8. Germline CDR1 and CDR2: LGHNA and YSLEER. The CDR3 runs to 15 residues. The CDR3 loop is CASSPDGTEDQPQHF. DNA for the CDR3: TGCGCCAGCAGCCCCGACGGGACAGAAGATCAGCCCCAGCATTTT.

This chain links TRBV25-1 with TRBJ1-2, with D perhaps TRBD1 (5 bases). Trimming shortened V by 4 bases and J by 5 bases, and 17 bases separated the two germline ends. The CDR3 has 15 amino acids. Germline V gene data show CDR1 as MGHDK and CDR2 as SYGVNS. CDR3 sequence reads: CASSGTWSGIYGYTF. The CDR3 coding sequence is TGTGCCAGCAGTGGCACTTGGTCAGGGATATATGGCTACACCTTC.

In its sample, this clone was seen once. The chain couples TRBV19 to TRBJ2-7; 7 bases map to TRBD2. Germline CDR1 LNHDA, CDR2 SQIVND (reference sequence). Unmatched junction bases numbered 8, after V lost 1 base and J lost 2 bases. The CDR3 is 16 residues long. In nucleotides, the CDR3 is TGTGCCAGTAGTATAGCGGCTGCGGGAGCCCCCTACGAGCAGTACTTC. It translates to CASSIAAAGAPYEQYF.

The CDR3 sequence: CASSQESGWRGGNTGELFF. DNA of the CDR3: TGTGCCAGCAGCCAAGAAAGTGGGTGGCGGGGGGGGAACACCGGGGAGCTGTTTTTT. The chain has TRBV4-2 and TRBJ2-2; TRBD2 aligns across 9 bases. CDR3 size: 19 residues. Per germline, CDR1 LGHNA and CDR2 YNFKEQ. Trimming removed 0 bases from V and 1 base from J; junction bases left unmatched: 9.

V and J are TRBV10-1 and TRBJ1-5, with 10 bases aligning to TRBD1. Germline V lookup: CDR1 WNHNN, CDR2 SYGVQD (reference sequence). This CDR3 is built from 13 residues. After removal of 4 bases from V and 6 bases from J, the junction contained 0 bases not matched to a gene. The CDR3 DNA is TGCGCCAGCAGTGGACAGGGGGCTCAGCCCCAGCATTTT. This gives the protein CASSGQGAQPQHF.

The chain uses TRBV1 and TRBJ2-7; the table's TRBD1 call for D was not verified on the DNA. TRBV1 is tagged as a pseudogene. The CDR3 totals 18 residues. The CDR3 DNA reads TGCACCAGCAGCCACCCCGTCGGGGACAGGGAACCCGCCCGCGAGCAGTACTTC. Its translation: CTSSHPVGDREPAREQYF.

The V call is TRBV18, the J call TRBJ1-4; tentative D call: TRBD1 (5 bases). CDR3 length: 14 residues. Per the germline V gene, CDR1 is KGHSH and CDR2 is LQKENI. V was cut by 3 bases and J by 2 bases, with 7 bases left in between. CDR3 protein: CASSPPGTNEKLFF. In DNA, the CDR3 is TGTGCCAGCTCACCCCCAGGGACTAATGAAAAACTGTTTTTT.

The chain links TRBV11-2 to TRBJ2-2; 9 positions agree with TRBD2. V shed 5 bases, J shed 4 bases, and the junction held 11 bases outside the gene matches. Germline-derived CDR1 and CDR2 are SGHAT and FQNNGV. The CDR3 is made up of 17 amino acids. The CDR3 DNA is TGTGCCAGCAGCCCGACTAGCGGCCGCCCCGTCACCGGGGAGCTGTTTTTT. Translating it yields CASSPTSGRPVTGELFF.

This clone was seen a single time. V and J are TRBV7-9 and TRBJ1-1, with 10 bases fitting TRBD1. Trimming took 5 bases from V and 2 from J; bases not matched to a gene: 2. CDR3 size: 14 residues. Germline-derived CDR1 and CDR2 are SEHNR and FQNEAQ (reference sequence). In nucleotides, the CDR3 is TGTGCCAGCAGCCCGACAGGGGGCAACACTGAAGCTTTCTTT. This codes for CASSPTGGNTEAFF.